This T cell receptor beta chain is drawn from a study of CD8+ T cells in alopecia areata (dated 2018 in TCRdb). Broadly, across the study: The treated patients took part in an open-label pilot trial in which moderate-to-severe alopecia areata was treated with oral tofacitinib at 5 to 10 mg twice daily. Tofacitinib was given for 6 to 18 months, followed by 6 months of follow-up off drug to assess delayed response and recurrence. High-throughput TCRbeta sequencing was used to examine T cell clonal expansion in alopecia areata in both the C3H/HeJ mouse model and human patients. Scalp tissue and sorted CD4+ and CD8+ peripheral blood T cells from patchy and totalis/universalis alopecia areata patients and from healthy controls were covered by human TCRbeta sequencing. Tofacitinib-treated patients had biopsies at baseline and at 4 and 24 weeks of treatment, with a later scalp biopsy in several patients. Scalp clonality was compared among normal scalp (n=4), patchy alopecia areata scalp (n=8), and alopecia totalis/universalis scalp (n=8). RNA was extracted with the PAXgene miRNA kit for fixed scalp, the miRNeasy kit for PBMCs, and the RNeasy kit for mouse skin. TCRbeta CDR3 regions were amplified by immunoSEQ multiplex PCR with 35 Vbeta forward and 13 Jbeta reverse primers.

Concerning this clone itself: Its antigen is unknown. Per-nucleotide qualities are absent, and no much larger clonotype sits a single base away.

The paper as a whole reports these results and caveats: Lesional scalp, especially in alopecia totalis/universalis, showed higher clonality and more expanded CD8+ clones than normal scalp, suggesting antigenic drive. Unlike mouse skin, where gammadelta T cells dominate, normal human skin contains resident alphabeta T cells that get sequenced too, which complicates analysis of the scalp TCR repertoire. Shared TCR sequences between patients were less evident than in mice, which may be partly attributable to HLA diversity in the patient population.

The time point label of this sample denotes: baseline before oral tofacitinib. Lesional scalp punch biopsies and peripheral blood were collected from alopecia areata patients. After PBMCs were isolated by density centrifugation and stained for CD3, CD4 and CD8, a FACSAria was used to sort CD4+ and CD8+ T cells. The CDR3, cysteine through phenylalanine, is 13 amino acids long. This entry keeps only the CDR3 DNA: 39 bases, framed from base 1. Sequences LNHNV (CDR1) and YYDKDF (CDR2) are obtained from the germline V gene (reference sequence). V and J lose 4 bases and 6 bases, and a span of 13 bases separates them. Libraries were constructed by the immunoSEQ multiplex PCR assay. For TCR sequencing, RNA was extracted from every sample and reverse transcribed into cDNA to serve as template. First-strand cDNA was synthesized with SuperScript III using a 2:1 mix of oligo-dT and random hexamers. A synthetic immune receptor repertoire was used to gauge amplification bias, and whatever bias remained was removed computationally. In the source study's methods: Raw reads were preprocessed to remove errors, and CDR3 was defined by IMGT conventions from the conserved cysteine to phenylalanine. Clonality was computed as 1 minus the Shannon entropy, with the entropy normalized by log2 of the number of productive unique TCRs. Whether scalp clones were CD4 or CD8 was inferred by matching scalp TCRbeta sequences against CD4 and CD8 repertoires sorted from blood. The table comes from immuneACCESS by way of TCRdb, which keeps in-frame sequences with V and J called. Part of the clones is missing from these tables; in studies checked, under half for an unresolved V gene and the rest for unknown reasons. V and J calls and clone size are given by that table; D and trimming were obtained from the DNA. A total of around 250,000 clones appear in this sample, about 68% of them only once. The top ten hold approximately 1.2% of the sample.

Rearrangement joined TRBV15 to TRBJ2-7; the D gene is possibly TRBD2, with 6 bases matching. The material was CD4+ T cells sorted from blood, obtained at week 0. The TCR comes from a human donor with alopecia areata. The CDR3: CATSKRREAEQYF. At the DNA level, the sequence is TGTGCCACCAGCAAGCGCAGGGAGGCCGAGCAGTACTTC.